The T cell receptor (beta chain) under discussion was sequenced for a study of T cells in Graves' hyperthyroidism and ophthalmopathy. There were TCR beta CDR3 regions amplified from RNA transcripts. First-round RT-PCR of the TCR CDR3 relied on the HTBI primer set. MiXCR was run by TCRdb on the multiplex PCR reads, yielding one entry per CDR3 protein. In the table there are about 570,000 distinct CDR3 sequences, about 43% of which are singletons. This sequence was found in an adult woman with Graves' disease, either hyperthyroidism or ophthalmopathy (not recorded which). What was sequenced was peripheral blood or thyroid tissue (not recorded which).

The CDR3 sequence: CASSPSGTRLGYTF. The CDR3 region has the DNA TGTGCCAGCAGCCCCTCCGGGACCCGATTGGGCTACACCTTC. The rearrangement uses TRBV11-2 and TRBJ1-2, with D maybe TRBD1 (5 bases). V dropped 5 bases and J dropped 8 bases, with 18 bases sitting between them. This CDR3 is 14 amino acids long. Germline lookup yields CDR1 SGHAT and CDR2 FQNNGV.